The 23 T cell receptor beta chains in this list originate from one sample, sequenced in a study of CD8+CD57+ T cells in acquired aplastic anemia. The template used for profiling TCR beta VDJ and CDR3 was genomic DNA. Each CDR3 protein gets one entry after TCRdb re-called the reads with MiXCR. The sample records 200,000 to 300,000 distinct CDR3 sequences, around 82% being singletons. All patients picked for sequencing had shown, by flow cytometry, an expansion of CD8+CD57+ cells. Material for sequencing was sorted CD4+, CD8+, or CD8+CD57+ T cells (not recorded which) from PBMCs. Receptor source: a human donor with aplastic anemia.

The chain employs TRBV24-1 and TRBJ1-2, with a possible D match to TRBD1 (5 bases). Germline V gene data show CDR1 as KGHDR and CDR2 as SFDVKD. The CDR3 consists of 15 residues. Trimming cost V 6 bases and J 3 bases, with 16 bases left between them. The CDR3 region is CATSPTGGNHYGYTF. CDR3 bases: TGTGCCACCAGTCCCACGGGGGGGAACCACTATGGCTACACCTTC.

On this clonotype: Germline and junction disagree at one end, which may indicate a read error. The chain uses TRBV7-3 and TRBJ1-2, with 7 bases matching TRBD1. This CDR3 is built from 12 residues. Germline CDR1 is SGHTA and CDR2 is FQGTGA. Here the CDR3 DNA reads TGCCCAGCTCTAACAGGGGACTATGGCTACACCTTC. This encodes CPALTGDYGYTF.

This clonotype was observed once. The chain couples TRBV7-2 to TRBJ2-7; no reliable D call. Per the germline V gene, CDR1 is SGHTA and CDR2 is FQGNSA. This CDR3 has 18 residues. Trimming removed 1 base at V and 4 bases at J, with 23 bases between. CDR3 loop: CASSLERGPATQYYEQYV. The CDR3 DNA sequence: TGTGCCAGCAGCTTAGAGCGAGGTCCCGCTACGCAGTATTACGAGCAGTACGTC.

As concerns this clonotype: A junction end diverges from the germline sequence, so it may reflect a read error. The rearrangement uses TRBV7-3 and TRBJ1-6; the D gene is possibly TRBD1 (5 bases). Germline V CDR1 and CDR2: SGHTA, FQGTGA. This CDR3 is built from 14 residues. The CDR3 region is CASSSDGARAALQF. DNA of the CDR3: TGTGCCAGCAGCTCGGACGGGGCGCGGGCAGCCCTCCAGTTT.

The V call is TRBV7-9, the J call TRBJ1-4, with 10 bases fitting TRBD1. Per the germline V gene, CDR1 is SEHNR and CDR2 is FQNEAQ (reference sequence). J lost 16 bases, V lost 5 bases, and 16 bases had no gene match. The CDR3 loop spans 15 amino acids. CDR3 sequence reads: CASSPGTGAHTDTFF. The CDR3 bases are TGTGCCAGCAGCCCCGGGACAGGGGCTCACACAGATACGTTTTTT.

Many counts were recorded for this clonotype. The V and J genes are TRBV3-1 and TRBJ2-7, with 10 bases matching TRBD2. The V gene end was trimmed by 2 bases and the J gene end by 1 base; junction bases not matched to a gene: 11. There are 18 residues in the CDR3. In germline, CDR1 is LGHDT, CDR2 YNNKEL (reference sequence). CDR3 sequence: CASSQRGSGGALSYEQYF. The DNA for the CDR3 is TGTGCCAGCAGCCAAAGGGGAAGCGGGGGGGCCCTTTCCTACGAGCAGTACTTC.

This chain uses TRBV5-6 with TRBJ2-1; D perhaps matches TRBD1 (6 bases). The CDR3 spans 14 residues. Per the germline V gene, CDR1 is SGHDT and CDR2 is YYEEEE. V was pared by 0 bases and J by 9 bases, with 13 bases between. The CDR3 protein is CASSLERGITEQFF. DNA for the CDR3: TGTGCCAGCAGCTTGGAGAGGGGGATTACTGAGCAGTTCTTC.

The CDR3: CATSGGTDNEQFF. The CDR3 region has the DNA TGTGCCACCAGTGGTGGGACAGACAATGAGCAGTTCTTC. The V gene is TRBV24-1, the J gene TRBJ2-1, with 7 bases aligning to TRBD1. V was pared by 5 bases and J by 5 bases, with 2 bases of the junction left unmatched. The germline gives CDR1 KGHDR, CDR2 SFDVKD. The length of the CDR3 is 13 residues.

On this clonotype itself: The CDR3 does not close with the conserved phenylalanine or tryptophan, likely indicating a read error. It is unclear where the CDR3 begins or ends on the DNA, so no DNA is shown, and the CDR3 is as TCRdb lists it. The gene calls are TRBV2 and TRBJ2-1; the tabulated D call, TRBD1, remains unverified against the DNA. With termini counted, the CDR3 has 12 amino acids. The germline V gene has CDR1 SNHLY and CDR2 FYNNEI. CDR3 sequence reads: CASSRTGNEQLY.

The chain carries TRBV7-3 and TRBJ2-5; 8 nucleotides line up with TRBD1. Germline-derived CDR1 and CDR2 are SGHTA and FQGTGA. The CDR3 length is 16 residues. The CDR3 bases are TGTGCTCCCAGCTTCGTAGCTTGGACAGGGAAGGAGACCCAGTACTTC. As protein: CAPSFVAWTGKETQYF. Full variable domain (remainder filled in from reference TRBV7-3 and TRBJ2-5): GAGVSQTPSNKVTEKGKYVELRCDPISGHTALYWYRQSLGQGPEFLIYFQGTGAADDSGLPNDRFFAVRPEGSVSTLKIQRTERGDSAVYLCAPSFVAWTGKETQYFGPGTRLLVL.

The rearrangement uses TRBV13 and TRBJ2-7; D gene uncertain. The V gene lost 4 bases and the J gene lost 4 bases, with 5 bases spanning the gap. Per the germline V gene, CDR1 is PRHDT and CDR2 is FYEKMQ (reference sequence). CDR3 length equals 11 residues. The CDR3 here is CASSSSYEQYV. CDR3 DNA sequence: TGTGCCAGCAGCTCAAGTTACGAGCAGTACGTC.

A few counts support this clonotype. The CDR3 spells CASGDEGRDTQYF. The CDR3, as DNA: TGTGCCAGCGGGGACGAGGGAAGAGATACGCAGTATTTT. The chain carries TRBV7-9 and TRBJ2-3; D may correspond to TRBD1 or TRBD2 (5 bases each). The CDR3 consists of 13 residues. V was pared by 8 bases and J by 5 bases, with 14 bases between. Germline loops: CDR1 SEHNR, CDR2 FQNEAQ (reference sequence). Complete variable domain (other parts from reference TRBV7-9 and TRBJ2-3): DTGVSQNPRHKITKRGQNVTFRCDPISEHNRLYWYRQTLGQGPEFLTYFQNEAQLEKSRLLSDRFSAERPKGSFSTLEIQRTEQGDSAMYLCASGDEGRDTQYFGPGTRLTVL.

This clonotype was counted a single time. The chain is built from TRBV7-8 and TRBJ2-1; 9 nucleotides line up with TRBD2. The length of the CDR3 is 15 residues. J was trimmed by 7 bases and V by 6 bases; bases with no gene match: 10. Germline V lookup: CDR1 SGHVS, CDR2 FQNEAQ. Written as DNA, the CDR3 is TGTGCCAGCAGGGACTCTAGCGGGGAATCGAATGAGCAGTTCTTC. Its protein is CASRDSSGESNEQFF.

In its sample, this clonotype was seen a few times. The DNA is omitted, as the CDR3 cannot be located on it reliably, and the CDR3 follows TCRdb's listing. The chain links TRBV9 to TRBJ1-2. Per germline, CDR1 SGDLS and CDR2 YYNGEE. The CDR3 adds up to 16 amino acids, both ends counted. The CDR3 sequence is CASSVGRDTQYFGYTF.

Concerning this clonotype: Sequence at one end of the junction differs from germline and may be a read error. This chain links TRBV15 with TRBJ1-6; D unresolved. The germline V gene has CDR1 LNHNV and CDR2 YYDKDF (reference sequence). The CDR3 is 14 amino acids. The chain's CDR3 is CATSRDSNQATLYF. For the CDR3, the DNA is TGTGCCACCAGCAGGGACTCAAATCAAGCAACCCTCTACTTC.

The chain carries TRBV7-9 and TRBJ2-2, with D possibly TRBD1 on 7 matching bases. CDR3 size: 16 residues. The V and J ends lost 3 bases and 5 bases respectively, with 16 bases between them. Germline V gene data show CDR1 as SEHNR and CDR2 as FQNEAQ (reference sequence). DNA for the CDR3: TGTGCCAGCAGCTTTCAGGGGGGCACCAGAACCGGGGAGCTGTTTTTT. It is translated as CASSFQGGTRTGELFF.

Notes on this clonotype: The CDR3 does not end in the conserved phenylalanine or tryptophan, so this is likely a read error. The DNA is omitted, as the CDR3 cannot be located on it reliably, and the CDR3 follows TCRdb's listing. The rearrangement joins TRBV7-9 to TRBJ2-3; the D call TRBD2 from the table was never checked on the DNA. The CDR3 spans 13 amino acids, including both terminal residues. Germline V lookup: CDR1 SEHNR, CDR2 FQNEAQ (reference sequence). The CDR3 loop is CASSYEGSGGKDE.

With regard to this clonotype: Given the absence of the conserved phenylalanine or tryptophan at the CDR3 end, a read error is likely. The limits of the CDR3 on the DNA are not certain, so only TCRdb's listed CDR3 is given. The chain recombines TRBV7-2 with TRBJ2-3; the D call in the table, TRBD2, was not verified against the DNA. The germline gives CDR1 SGHTA, CDR2 FQGNSA. The CDR3 comprises 13 residues, both ends counted. CDR3 residues: CASSNGGGETDTH.

This clonotype was observed once. An end of the junction does not agree with germline; a read error may underlie this. The chain joins TRBV7-8 to TRBJ2-3; D is tentatively TRBD1 or TRBD2 (5 bases each). The germline gives CDR1 SGHVS, CDR2 FQNEAQ. CDR3 length: 14 amino acids. CDR3 region: CASSQEGNEQFLWF. The CDR3 bases are TGTGCCAGCAGCCAAGAGGGGAATGAGCAGTTCCTCTGGTTT.

The rearrangement links TRBV7-3 to TRBJ2-3; TRBD2 is a possible D gene (6 bases). The V gene's germline CDR1 is SGHTA and CDR2 FQGTGA. V lost 11 bases and J lost 1, with 13 bases in between. There are 13 residues in the CDR3. The CDR3 DNA reads TGTGCCGTCCGTGGCGGGGGCACAGATACGCAGTATTTT. Translating gives CAVRGGGTDTQYF.

The rearrangement links TRBV7-3 to TRBJ2-5; weak D call: TRBD1 (6 bases). V was shortened by 3 bases and J by 5 bases, with 10 bases between the two germline ends. Germline V gene lookup returns CDR1 SGHTA and CDR2 FQGTGA. The CDR3 spans 13 residues. The CDR3 loop reads CASSFLGGETQYF. As DNA, the CDR3 is TGTGCCAGCAGCTTTCTTGGGGGCGAGACCCAGTACTTC.

This chain uses TRBV9 with TRBJ2-3, with 7 nucleotides matching TRBD1. The CDR3 runs to 15 residues. J lost 14 bases, V lost 3 bases, and 18 bases had no gene match. Germline V gene data show CDR1 as SGDLS and CDR2 as YYNGEE. CDR3 sequence: CASSAGGQPTGSPYF. CDR3 nucleotides: TGTGCCAGCAGCGCAGGGGGACAGCCTACGGGCAGTCCGTATTTT.

The rearrangement joins TRBV10-2 to TRBJ2-7, with D maybe TRBD1 (6 bases). Germline V lookup: CDR1 WSHSY, CDR2 SAAADI. V was shortened by 8 bases and J by 4 bases, with 24 bases between the two germline ends. The CDR3 loop spans 16 amino acids. The CDR3 spells CASPPSGHTSLYEQYF. The CDR3 nucleotides read TGCGCCAGCCCTCCCTCGGGACATACTTCGCTTTACGAGCAGTACTTC.